The present T cell receptor beta chain was sequenced within a study of vaccination effects on CD4 cells after COVID-19. Cells that had been cultured for 10 days were the source of isolated CD4+ T cells. BNT162b2 vaccine or mRNA-1273 vaccine was given to participants in two doses. Vaccinees lacked prior SARS-CoV-2 infection and tested negative for nucleocapsid antibodies. Turning to this clone: The antigen remains unidentified.

The CDR3 runs to 16 residues. The germline V gene has CDR1 WNHNN and CDR2 SYGVQD (reference sequence). Trimming at V came to 5 bases and at J to 5 bases, leaving 9 bases not matched to a gene. Measured with immunoSEQ multiplex PCR; TCRdb has only the in-frame clones, and not every one. The sample carries nearly 45,000 clones, around 70% recorded once. This chain uses TRBV10-1 with TRBJ2-3; 11 bases align to TRBD1. The TCR originated in a human donor who received a COVID-19 vaccine. The starting material was CD4+ T cells from PBMCs cultured without peptide, obtained after COVID-19 vaccination. In nucleotides, the CDR3 is TGCGCCAGCAGTATAGACGGGACAGGGGGACAAGATACGCAGTATTTT. This codes for CASSIDGTGGQDTQYF.